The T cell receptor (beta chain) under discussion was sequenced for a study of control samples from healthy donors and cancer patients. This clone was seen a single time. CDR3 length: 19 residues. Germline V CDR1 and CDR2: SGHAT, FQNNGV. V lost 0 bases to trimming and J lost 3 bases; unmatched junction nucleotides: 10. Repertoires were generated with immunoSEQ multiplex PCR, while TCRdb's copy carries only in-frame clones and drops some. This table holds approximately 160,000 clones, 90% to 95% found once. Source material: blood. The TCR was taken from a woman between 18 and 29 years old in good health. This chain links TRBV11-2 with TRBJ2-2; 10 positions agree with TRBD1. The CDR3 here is CASSLDRGQGFFDTGELFF. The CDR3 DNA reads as TGTGCCAGCAGCTTAGATCGGGGACAGGGGTTTTTTGACACCGGGGAGCTGTTTTTT.